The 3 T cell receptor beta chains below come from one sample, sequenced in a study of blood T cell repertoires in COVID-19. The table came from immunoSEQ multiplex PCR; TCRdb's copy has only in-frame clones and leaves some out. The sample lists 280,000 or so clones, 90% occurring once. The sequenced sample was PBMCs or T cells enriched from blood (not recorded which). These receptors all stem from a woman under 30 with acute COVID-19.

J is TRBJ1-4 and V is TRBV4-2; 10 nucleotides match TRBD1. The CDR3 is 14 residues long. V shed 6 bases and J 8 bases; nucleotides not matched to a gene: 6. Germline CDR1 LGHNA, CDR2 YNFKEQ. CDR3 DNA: TGTGCCAGCAGACCGGGACAGGGGAACGAAAAACTGTTTTTT. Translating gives CASRPGQGNEKLFF.

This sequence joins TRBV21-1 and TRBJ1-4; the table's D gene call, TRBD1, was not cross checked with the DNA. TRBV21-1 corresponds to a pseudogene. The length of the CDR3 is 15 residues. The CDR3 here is CASSKAGRGGEKLFF. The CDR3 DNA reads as TGTGCCAGCAGCAAAGCGGGTAGGGGCGGTGAAAAACTGTTTTTT.

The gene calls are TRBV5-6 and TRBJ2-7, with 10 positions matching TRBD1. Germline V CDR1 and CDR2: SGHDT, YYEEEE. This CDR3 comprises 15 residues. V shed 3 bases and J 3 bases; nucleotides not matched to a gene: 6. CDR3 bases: TGTGCCAGCAGCTCATTGGGGACAGGGGACTACGAGCAGTACTTC. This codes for CASSSLGTGDYEQYF.